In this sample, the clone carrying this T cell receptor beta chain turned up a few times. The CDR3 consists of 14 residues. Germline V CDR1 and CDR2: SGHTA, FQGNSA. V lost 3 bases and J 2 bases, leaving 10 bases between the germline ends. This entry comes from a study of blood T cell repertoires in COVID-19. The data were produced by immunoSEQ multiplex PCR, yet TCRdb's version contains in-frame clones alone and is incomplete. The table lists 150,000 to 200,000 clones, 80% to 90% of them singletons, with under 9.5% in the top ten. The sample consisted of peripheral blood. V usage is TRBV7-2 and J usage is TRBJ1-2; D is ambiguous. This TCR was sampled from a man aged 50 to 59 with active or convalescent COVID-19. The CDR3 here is CASSLSNNNYGYTF. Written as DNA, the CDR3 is TGTGCCAGCAGCTTGTCGAACAACAACTATGGCTACACCTTC. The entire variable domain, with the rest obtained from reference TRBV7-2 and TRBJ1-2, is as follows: GAGVSQSPSNKVTEKGKDVELRCDPISGHTALYWYRQSLGQGLEFLIYFQGNSAPDKSGLPSDRFSAERTGGSVSTLTIQRTQQEDSAVYLCASSLSNNNYGYTFGSGTRLTVV.